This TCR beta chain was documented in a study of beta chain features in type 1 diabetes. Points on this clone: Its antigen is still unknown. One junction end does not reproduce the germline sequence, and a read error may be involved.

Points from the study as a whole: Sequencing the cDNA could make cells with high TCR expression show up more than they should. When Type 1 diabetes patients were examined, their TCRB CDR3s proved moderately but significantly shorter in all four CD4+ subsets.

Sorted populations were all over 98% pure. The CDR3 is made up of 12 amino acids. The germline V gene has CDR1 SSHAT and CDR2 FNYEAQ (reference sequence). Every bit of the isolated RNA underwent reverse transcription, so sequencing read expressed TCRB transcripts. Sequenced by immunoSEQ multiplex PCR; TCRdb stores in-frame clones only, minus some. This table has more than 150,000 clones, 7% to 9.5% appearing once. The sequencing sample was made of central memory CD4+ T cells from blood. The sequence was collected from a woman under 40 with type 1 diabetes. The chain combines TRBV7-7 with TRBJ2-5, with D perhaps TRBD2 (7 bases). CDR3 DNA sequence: TGTGCTAGCAGCGGAGGGGGGGCGACCCAGTACTTC. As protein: CASSGGGATQYF.